This TCR beta chain was observed in a study of identical twins. Study findings and constraints: Weaker excess twin sharing was observed in beta out-of-frame sequences. Conclusions were drawn cross-sectionally by statistical analysis, without following the same donors. The more abundant beta clonotypes in cord blood had fewer insertions, and memory repertoires did not show this.

With template switching, a universal primer site was added, and the cDNA carried unique molecular identifiers. TCRdb reprocessed the 5' RACE reads with MiXCR, giving one entry per CDR3 protein. Of 250,000 or so distinct CDR3 sequences listed, roughly 8.7% are singletons. Trimming left V 4 bases short and J 7 bases short, with 21 bases between. Germline V gene lookup returns CDR1 SGDLS and CDR2 YYNGEE. CDR3 length: 16 residues. A few counts support this clonotype. Its matching antigen is unknown. These data also featured in a second study, about yellow fever vaccine responses in identical twins.

The J gene is TRBJ2-1, the V gene TRBV9, with a tentative D call TRBD2 (6 bases). The receptor was isolated from a young woman in good health. Sequenced: CD8+ T cells sorted from blood. CDR3 sequence (DNA): TGTGCCAGCAGCAACCCGATCGTGACTAGTAAGAATGAGCAGTTCTTC. Translation gives CASSNPIVTSKNEQFF.